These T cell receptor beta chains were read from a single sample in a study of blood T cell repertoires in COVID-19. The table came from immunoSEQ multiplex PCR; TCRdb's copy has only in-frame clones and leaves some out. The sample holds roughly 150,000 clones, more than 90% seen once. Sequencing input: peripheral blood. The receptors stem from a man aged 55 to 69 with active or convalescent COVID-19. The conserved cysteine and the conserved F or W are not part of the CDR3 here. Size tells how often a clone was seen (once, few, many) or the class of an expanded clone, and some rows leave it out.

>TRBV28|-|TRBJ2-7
ASSPRGQGAPKPG
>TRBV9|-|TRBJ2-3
ASSVDGKSTDTQY
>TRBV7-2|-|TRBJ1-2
ASSLAQGYGYT
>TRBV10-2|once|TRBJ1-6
ASRREALGNSPLH
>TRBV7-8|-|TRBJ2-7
ASSPRGQGHEQY
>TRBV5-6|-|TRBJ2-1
ASSLIGAYNEQF
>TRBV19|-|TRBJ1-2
ASSIMAETNYGYT
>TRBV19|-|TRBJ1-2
ASSKKNRDLGYGYT
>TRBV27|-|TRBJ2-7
ASSLVGAHYEQY
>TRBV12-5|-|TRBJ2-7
ASGLVLGQGYYEQY
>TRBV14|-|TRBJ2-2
ASSPRTGDTGELF